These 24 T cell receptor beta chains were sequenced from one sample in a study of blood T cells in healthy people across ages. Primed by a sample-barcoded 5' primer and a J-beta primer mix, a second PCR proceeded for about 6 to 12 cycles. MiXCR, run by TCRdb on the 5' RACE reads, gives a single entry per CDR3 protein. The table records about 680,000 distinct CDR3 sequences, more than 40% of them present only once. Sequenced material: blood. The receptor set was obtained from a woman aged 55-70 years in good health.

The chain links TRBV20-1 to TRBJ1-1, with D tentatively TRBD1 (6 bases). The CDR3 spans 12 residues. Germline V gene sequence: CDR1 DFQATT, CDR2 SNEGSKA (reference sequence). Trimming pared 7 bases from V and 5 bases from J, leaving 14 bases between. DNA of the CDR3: TGCAGTGAAACAGGGTCCGGGACTGAAGCTTTCTTT. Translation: CSETGSGTEAFF.

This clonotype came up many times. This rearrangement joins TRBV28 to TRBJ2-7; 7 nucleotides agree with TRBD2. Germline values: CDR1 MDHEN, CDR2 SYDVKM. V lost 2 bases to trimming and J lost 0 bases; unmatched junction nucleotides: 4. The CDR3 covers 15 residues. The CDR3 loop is CASSLGGETSYEQYF. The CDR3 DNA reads TGTGCCAGCAGTTTAGGGGGGGAGACCTCCTACGAGCAGTACTTC.

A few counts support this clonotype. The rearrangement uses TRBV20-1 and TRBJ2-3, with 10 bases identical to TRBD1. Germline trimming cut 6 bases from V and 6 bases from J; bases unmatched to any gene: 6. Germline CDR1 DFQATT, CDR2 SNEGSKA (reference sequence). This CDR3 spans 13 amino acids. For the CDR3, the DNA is TGCAGTGCGGGACAGGGGACCACGGATACGCAGTATTTT. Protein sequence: CSAGQGTTDTQYF.

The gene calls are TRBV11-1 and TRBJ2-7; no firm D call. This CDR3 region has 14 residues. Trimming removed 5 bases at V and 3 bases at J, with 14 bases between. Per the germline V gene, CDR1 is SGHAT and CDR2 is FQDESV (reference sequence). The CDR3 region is CASSHGVIGYEQYF. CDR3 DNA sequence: TGTGCCAGCAGCCACGGTGTTATTGGCTACGAGCAGTACTTC.

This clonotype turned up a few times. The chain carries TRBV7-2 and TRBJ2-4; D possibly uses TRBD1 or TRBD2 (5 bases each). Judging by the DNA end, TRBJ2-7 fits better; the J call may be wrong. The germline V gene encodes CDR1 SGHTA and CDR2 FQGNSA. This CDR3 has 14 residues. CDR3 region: CASSQQVGDREQYF. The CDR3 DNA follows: TGTGCCAGCAGCCAACAGGTGGGAGACCGCGAGCAGTACTTC.

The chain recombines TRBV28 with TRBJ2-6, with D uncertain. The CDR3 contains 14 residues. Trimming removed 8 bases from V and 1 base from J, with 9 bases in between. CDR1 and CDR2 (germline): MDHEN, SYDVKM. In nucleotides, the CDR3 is TGTGCCAGCCACTTCAAATCTGGGGCCAACGTCCTGACTTTC. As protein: CASHFKSGANVLTF.

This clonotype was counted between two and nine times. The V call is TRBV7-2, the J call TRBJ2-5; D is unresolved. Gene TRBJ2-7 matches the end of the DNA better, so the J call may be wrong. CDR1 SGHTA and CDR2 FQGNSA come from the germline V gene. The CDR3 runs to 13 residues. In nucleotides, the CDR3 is TGTGCCAGCAGCTTGAGGCAGGCCAACGAGCAGTACTTC. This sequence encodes CASSLRQANEQYF.

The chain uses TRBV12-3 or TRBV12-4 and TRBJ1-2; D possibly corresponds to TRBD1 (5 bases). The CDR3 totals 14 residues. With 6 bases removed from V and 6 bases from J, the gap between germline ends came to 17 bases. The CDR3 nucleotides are TGTGCCAGCAGCCGTTACACCCAGGGTCATGGCTACACCTTC. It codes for CASSRYTQGHGYTF.

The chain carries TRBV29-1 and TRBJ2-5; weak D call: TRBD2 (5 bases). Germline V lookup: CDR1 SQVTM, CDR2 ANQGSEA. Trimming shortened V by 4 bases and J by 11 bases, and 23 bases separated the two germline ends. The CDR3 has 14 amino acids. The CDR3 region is CSVVWGSDYNEQYF. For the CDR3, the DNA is TGCAGCGTTGTATGGGGATCCGACTACAATGAGCAGTACTTC.

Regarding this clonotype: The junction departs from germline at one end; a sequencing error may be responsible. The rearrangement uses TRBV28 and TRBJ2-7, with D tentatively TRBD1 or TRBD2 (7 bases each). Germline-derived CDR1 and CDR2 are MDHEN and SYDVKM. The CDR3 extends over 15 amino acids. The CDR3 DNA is TGTGCCTGCAGTTTTAGCCAGGGGGGGACCTACGAGCAGTACTTC. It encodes CACSFSQGGTYEQYF.

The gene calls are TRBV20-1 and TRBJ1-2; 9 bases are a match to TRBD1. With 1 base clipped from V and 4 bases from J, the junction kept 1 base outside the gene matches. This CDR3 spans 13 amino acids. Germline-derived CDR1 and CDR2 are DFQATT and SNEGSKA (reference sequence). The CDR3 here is CSARGTGVYGYTF. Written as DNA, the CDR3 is TGCAGTGCTAGAGGGACAGGGGTCTATGGCTACACCTTC.

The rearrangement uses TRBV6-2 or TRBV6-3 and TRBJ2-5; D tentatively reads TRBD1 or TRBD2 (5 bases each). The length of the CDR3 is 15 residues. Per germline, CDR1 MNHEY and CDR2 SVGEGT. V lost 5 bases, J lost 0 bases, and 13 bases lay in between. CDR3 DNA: TGTGCCAGCAGTACGGGACGGCCGTACCAAGAGACCCAGTACTTC. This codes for CASSTGRPYQETQYF.

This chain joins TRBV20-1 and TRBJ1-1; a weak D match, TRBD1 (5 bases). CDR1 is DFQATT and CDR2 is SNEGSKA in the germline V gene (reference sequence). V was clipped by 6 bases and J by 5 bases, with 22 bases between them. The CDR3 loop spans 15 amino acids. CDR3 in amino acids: CSAQGGGTSGTEAFF. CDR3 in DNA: TGCAGTGCCCAGGGCGGAGGGACCTCTGGGACTGAAGCTTTCTTT.

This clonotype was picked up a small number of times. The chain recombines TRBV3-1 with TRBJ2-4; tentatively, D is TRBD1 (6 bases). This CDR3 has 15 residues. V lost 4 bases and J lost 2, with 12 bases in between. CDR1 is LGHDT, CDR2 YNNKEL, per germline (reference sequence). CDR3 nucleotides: TGTGCCAGCAGCCTGGTCGGACAGACCAAAAACATTCAGTACTTC. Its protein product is CASSLVGQTKNIQYF.

Here the CDR3 DNA reads TGTGCCAGCAGTTTAGGAGGTACCGGTGAGCAGTACTTC. It specifies CASSLGGTGEQYF. The chain carries TRBV28 and TRBJ2-4; D might be TRBD2 (5 bases). The CDR3 is 13 amino acids. The V end was cut by 2 bases, the J end by 13 bases, with 15 bases between. Germline CDR1 and CDR2: MDHEN and SYDVKM.

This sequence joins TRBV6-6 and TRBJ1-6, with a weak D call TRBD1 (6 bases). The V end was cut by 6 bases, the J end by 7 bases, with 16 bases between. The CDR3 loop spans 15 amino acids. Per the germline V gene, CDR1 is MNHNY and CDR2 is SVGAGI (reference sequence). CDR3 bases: TGTGCCAGCAGGGAACCGGGACAAGGAAATTCACCCCTCCACTTT. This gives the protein CASREPGQGNSPLHF.

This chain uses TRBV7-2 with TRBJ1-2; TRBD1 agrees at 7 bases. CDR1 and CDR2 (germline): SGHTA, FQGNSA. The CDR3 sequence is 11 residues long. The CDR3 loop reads CATQGNYGYTF. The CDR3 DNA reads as TGTGCTACACAGGGGAACTATGGCTACACCTTC. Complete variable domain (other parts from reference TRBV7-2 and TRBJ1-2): GAGVSQSPSNKVTEKGKDVELRCDPISGHTALYWYRQSLGQGLEFLIYFQGNSAPDKSGLPSDRFSAERTGGSVSTLTIQRTQQEDSAVYLCATQGNYGYTFGSGTRLTVV.

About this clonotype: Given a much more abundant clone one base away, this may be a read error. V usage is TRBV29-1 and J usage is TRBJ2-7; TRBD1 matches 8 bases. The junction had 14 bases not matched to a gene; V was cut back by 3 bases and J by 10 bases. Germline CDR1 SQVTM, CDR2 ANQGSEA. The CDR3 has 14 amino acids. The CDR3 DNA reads TGCAGCGTTGAGACAGGGGTAGCCAAAAACACTCAGTACTTC. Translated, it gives CSVETGVAKNTQYF.

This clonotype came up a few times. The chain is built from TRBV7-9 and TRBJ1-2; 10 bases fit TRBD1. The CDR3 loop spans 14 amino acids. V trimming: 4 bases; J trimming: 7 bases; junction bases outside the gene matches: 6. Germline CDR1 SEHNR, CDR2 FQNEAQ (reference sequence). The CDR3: CASSYRTGGSGYTF. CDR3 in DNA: TGTGCCAGCAGCTACCGGACAGGGGGATCTGGCTACACCTTC. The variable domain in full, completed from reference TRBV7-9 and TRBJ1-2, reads DTGVSQNPRHKITKRGQNVTFRCDPISEHNRLYWYRQTLGQGPEFLTYFQNEAQLEKSRLLSDRFSAERPKGSFSTLEIQRTEQGDSAMYLCASSYRTGGSGYTFGSGTRLTVV.

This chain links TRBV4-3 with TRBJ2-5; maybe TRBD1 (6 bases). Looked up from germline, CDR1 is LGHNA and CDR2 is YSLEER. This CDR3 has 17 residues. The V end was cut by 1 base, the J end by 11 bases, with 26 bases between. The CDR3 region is CASSQGLGRGHYNEQYF. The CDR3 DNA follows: TGCGCCAGCAGCCAAGGACTGGGAAGGGGACACTACAATGAGCAGTACTTC.

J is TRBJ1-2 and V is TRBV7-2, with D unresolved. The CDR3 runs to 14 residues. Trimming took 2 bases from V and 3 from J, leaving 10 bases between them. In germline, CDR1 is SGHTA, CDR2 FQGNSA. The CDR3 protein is CASSLSPGDYGYTF. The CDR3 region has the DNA TGTGCCAGCAGCTTATCTCCGGGCGACTATGGCTACACCTTC.

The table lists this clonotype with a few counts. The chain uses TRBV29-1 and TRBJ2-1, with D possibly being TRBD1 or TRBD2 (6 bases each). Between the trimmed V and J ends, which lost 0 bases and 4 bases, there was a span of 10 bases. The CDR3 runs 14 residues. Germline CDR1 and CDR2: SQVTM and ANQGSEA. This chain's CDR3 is CSVEEGGHYNEQFF. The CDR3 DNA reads TGCAGCGTTGAAGAGGGGGGACATTACAATGAGCAGTTCTTC.

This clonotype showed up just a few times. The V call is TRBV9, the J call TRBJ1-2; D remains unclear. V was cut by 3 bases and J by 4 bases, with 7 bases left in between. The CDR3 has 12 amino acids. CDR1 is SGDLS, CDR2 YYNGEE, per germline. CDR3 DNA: TGTGCCAGCAGCGAGGGATTCTATGGCTACACCTTC. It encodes CASSEGFYGYTF.

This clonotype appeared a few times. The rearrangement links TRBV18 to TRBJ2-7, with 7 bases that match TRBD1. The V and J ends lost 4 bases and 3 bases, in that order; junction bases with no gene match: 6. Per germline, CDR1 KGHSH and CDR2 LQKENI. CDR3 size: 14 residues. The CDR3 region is CASSRDSLNYEQYF. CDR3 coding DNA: TGTGCCAGCTCACGGGACAGTCTTAACTACGAGCAGTACTTC.